These T cell receptor beta chains were read from a single sample in a study of shared clonotypes between healthy human individuals. Here immunoSEQ multiplex PCR was the method, and the copy in TCRdb shows in-frame clones only, minus some. The sample consists of about 1 million clones, around four fifths of them appearing once. The source material was memory CD4+ T cells sorted from blood. Every receptor here comes from a man in his late teens or twenties in good health. Both conserved end residues are part of each CDR3. Each record gives: J gene, V gene, clone size, CDR3 protein. The size field is filled for only some rows; it gives once, few, many or a size class.

J gene: TRBJ1-3; V gene: TRBV2; clone size: -; CDR3 protein: CASRRDRERSNTIYF
J gene: TRBJ1-6; V gene: TRBV6-1; clone size: many; CDR3 protein: CASSEGRIAYNSPLHF
J gene: TRBJ2-3; V gene: TRBV7-9; clone size: once; CDR3 protein: CASTKGGGLTDTQYF
J gene: TRBJ1-5; V gene: TRBV7-9; clone size: -; CDR3 protein: CASSLSGGLGNQPQHF
J gene: TRBJ2-3; V gene: TRBV2; clone size: once; CDR3 protein: CASSLQGGTSTDTQYF
J gene: TRBJ1-5; V gene: TRBV30; clone size: once; CDR3 protein: CAWSPGTGGWSNQPQHF
J gene: TRBJ1-1; V gene: TRBV6-5; clone size: few; CDR3 protein: CASSYSSRGAEAFF
J gene: TRBJ2-6; V gene: TRBV28; clone size: once; CDR3 protein: CASSLFGSGGIGANVLTF
J gene: TRBJ1-1; V gene: TRBV2; clone size: few; CDR3 protein: CASSEGGRTEAFF
J gene: TRBJ1-1; V gene: TRBV19; clone size: -; CDR3 protein: CASSINQHPNTEAFF
J gene: TRBJ2-7; V gene: TRBV30; clone size: -; CDR3 protein: CAWSAPPGGGNEQYF